Following are 25 T cell receptor beta chains from one sample sequenced in a study of cytomegalovirus exposure and HLA in healthy donors. Primers for the PCR totalled 60 Vbeta and 13 Jbeta. Sequenced by immunoSEQ multiplex PCR; TCRdb stores in-frame clones only, minus some. The sample yields approximately 150,000 clones, less than 65% seen once. Sequenced input: PBMCs. The receptors originated from a woman in her 30s in good health and CMV-seropositive.

The chain has TRBV12-2 and TRBJ1-1; TRBD1, the table's D call, lacks a check against the DNA. TRBV12-2 is marked as a pseudogene. The CDR3 is 17 amino acids. The CDR3 coding sequence is TGTGCAAGTCGCCCGTCTACAGTTGATGAGATGAACACTGAAGCTTTCTTT. Protein product: CASRPSTVDEMNTEAFF.

This sequence joins TRBV5-1 and TRBJ1-5; possible D gene TRBD1, 6 bases. Germline V gives CDR1 SGHRS, CDR2 YFSETQ. The CDR3 has 13 residues. V shed 5 bases and J shed 4 bases, with 10 bases lying between them. The CDR3 nucleotides read TGCGCCAGCAGTCCAGGGGTGAATCAGCCCCAGCATTTT. This translates into CASSPGVNQPQHF.

The V gene is TRBV4-1, the J gene TRBJ2-7, with a weak D call TRBD2 (7 bases). The CDR3 runs 18 residues. Germline values: CDR1 MGHRA, CDR2 YSYEKL. Trimming removed 3 bases at V and 0 bases at J, with 21 bases between. Here the CDR3 reads CASSQALVGGGYSYEQYF. As DNA, the CDR3 is TGCGCCAGCAGCCAGGCCCTGGTCGGCGGGGGCTACTCCTACGAGCAGTACTTC.

This clone appeared a few times. The chain is built from TRBV6-5 and TRBJ2-2; TRBD1 aligns across 11 bases. Per the germline V gene, CDR1 is MNHEY and CDR2 is SVGAGI. J was trimmed by 3 bases and V by 6 bases; bases with no gene match: 3. There are 15 residues in the CDR3. The CDR3 here is CASRRTGGYTGELFF. CDR3 in DNA: TGTGCCAGCAGGCGGACAGGGGGCTACACCGGGGAGCTGTTTTTT.

The chain combines TRBV20-1 with TRBJ1-2; no clear D. This CDR3 has 10 residues. The V end lost 1 base, the J end lost 7 bases, and 4 bases lay between the germline ends. CDR1 is DFQATT, CDR2 SNEGSKA, per germline (reference sequence). The CDR3 coding sequence is TGCAGTGCTAGAGGTCGTGGCTACACCTTC. Encoded protein: CSARGRGYTF.

The gene calls are TRBV6-6 and TRBJ1-6; D call uncertain. CDR3 length: 12 amino acids. Deletions cut 5 bases from V and 9 bases from J, with 8 bases between. Germline V CDR1 and CDR2: MNHNY, SVGAGI (reference sequence). The CDR3 loop reads CASSRAGSPLHF. CDR3 in DNA: TGTGCCAGCAGTCGAGCCGGTTCACCCCTCCACTTT.

This clone was seen a few times. This rearrangement joins TRBV11-2 to TRBJ2-2, with 9 bases fitting TRBD2. The germline gives CDR1 SGHAT, CDR2 FQNNGV. This CDR3 is built from 17 residues. V lost 5 bases and J lost 8; bases outside the gene matches: 15. CDR3 sequence reads: CASSPALAGIMSGELFF. Here the CDR3 DNA reads TGTGCCAGCAGCCCCGCCCTAGCGGGAATTATGTCGGGGGAGCTGTTTTTT.

In its sample, this clone was seen once. The chain recombines TRBV7-2 with TRBJ2-1; 10 positions match TRBD2. The trim removed 4 bases at V and 5 bases at J, leaving 8 bases unmatched. This CDR3 has 16 residues. CDR1 and CDR2 from the germline V gene are SGHTA and FQGNSA. The CDR3 bases are TGTGCCAGCAGCTCGTCGGGACTAGCGAATCACAATGAGCAGTTCTTC. Amino acid sequence: CASSSSGLANHNEQFF.

The chain joins TRBV19 to TRBJ1-5; 7 bases are shared with TRBD1. Germline-derived CDR1 and CDR2 are LNHDA and SQIVND (reference sequence). CDR3 length: 13 residues. V dropped 7 bases and J dropped 2; count of bases not matched to a gene: 2. The CDR3 spells CASMDRRNQPQHF. The CDR3 region has the DNA TGTGCCAGTATGGACAGGCGCAATCAGCCCCAGCATTTT.

This chain connects TRBV15 to TRBJ2-7; 9 nucleotides line up with TRBD1. J lost 1 base, V lost 0 bases, and 4 bases had no gene match. The CDR3 is 16 amino acids. The germline V gene has CDR1 LNHNV and CDR2 YYDKDF (reference sequence). DNA for the CDR3: TGTGCCACCAGCAGAGATTTAGGGACAGGGTCCTACGAGCAGTACTTC. This translates into CATSRDLGTGSYEQYF.

This clone has only a few counts. CDR3 DNA: TGTGCCAGCACCAGACAGGGGGCGAATGGCTACACCTTC. The encoded protein is CASTRQGANGYTF. The V call is TRBV6-6, the J call TRBJ1-2, with TRBD1 identical over 10 bases. Germline V gene data show CDR1 as MNHNY and CDR2 as SVGAGI (reference sequence). This CDR3 is 13 amino acids long. Trimming removed 7 bases from V and 6 bases from J; junction bases left unmatched: 5.

This clone showed up just once. The chain is built from TRBV20-1 and TRBJ1-1; D gene unclear. The CDR3 consists of 10 residues. The germline V and J ends were trimmed by 6 bases and 2 bases, with 4 bases remaining between them. Germline CDR1 and CDR2: DFQATT and SNEGSKA (reference sequence). The CDR3 region is CSALNTEAFF. The CDR3 coding sequence is TGCAGTGCCCTTAACACTGAAGCTTTCTTT.

The rearrangement uses TRBV27 and TRBJ2-3, with 10 bases aligning to TRBD2. V lost 6 bases to trimming and J lost 7 bases; unmatched junction nucleotides: 13. There are 16 residues in the CDR3. Germline V lookup: CDR1 MNHEY, CDR2 SMNVEV (reference sequence). The DNA of the CDR3 is TGTGCCAGCAGCACAGTAAAGCGGGAGGGGAGGCATACGCAGTATTTT. This codes for CASSTVKREGRHTQYF.

The chain recombines TRBV4-1 with TRBJ2-7, with a tentative D call TRBD2 (5 bases). The CDR3 has 14 residues. From germline, CDR1 is MGHRA and CDR2 YSYEKL. With 3 bases removed from V and 1 base from J, the gap between germline ends came to 10 bases. This CDR3 reads CASSHPGSSYEQYF. In DNA form, the CDR3 reads TGCGCCAGCAGCCATCCGGGGAGTTCCTACGAGCAGTACTTC.

The chain carries TRBV29-1 and TRBJ1-1, with 7 bases matching TRBD1. This CDR3 has 13 residues. V lost 7 bases and J lost 4; bases outside the gene matches: 9. Germline V CDR1 and CDR2: SQVTM, ANQGSEA. The CDR3 here is CSAQGSGGTEAFF. Here the CDR3 DNA reads TGCAGCGCACAGGGGTCCGGGGGCACTGAAGCTTTCTTT.

The V gene is TRBV9, the J gene TRBJ2-3; 8 bases agree with TRBD1. This CDR3 comprises 15 residues. J lost 1 base, V lost 0 bases, and 1 base had no gene match. Germline values: CDR1 SGDLS, CDR2 YYNGEE. Here the CDR3 DNA reads TGTGCCAGCAGCGTAGTGACAGGGGGCACAGATACGCAGTATTTT. This encodes CASSVVTGGTDTQYF.

Of note for this clone: One end of the junction fails to match germline, which may point to a read error. The chain has TRBV7-7 and TRBJ2-5; TRBD2 is a possible D gene (5 bases). Germline CDR1 SSHAT, CDR2 FNYEAQ (reference sequence). CDR3 length equals 14 residues. The CDR3 DNA sequence: TGTGCTAGCAGCTTGGGATATACCCGGGGGACCCAGTACTTC. It yields the protein CASSLGYTRGTQYF.

The J gene is TRBJ1-2, the V gene TRBV5-1; D is possibly TRBD1 (5 bases). Germline loops: CDR1 SGHRS, CDR2 YFSETQ. CDR3 length: 15 amino acids. Between the trimmed V and J ends, which lost 1 base and 3 bases, there was a span of 13 bases. The CDR3 spells CASSLQGGRDYGYTF. Written as DNA, the CDR3 is TGCGCCAGCAGCTTGCAGGGAGGGAGAGACTATGGCTACACCTTC.

This clone was found a few times. This chain joins TRBV19 and TRBJ1-1; 9 bases agree with TRBD1. With V trimmed by 5 bases and J by 1 base, 5 bases remained unmatched. Germline V gene data show CDR1 as LNHDA and CDR2 as SQIVND (reference sequence). The length of the CDR3 is 15 residues. The CDR3 spells CASSVQGAGNTEAFF. In DNA form, the CDR3 reads TGTGCCAGTAGTGTACAGGGGGCCGGGAACACTGAAGCTTTCTTT.

The J gene is TRBJ2-2, the V gene TRBV25-1; tentatively, D is TRBD2 (7 bases). The CDR3 is made up of 15 amino acids. Germline lookup yields CDR1 MGHDK and CDR2 SYGVNS. The V end was cut by 5 bases, the J end by 2 bases, with 12 bases between. CDR3 amino acids: CASSLADRNTGELFF. As DNA, the CDR3 is TGTGCCAGCAGTCTAGCGGACAGAAACACCGGGGAGCTGTTTTTT.

The V call is TRBV2, the J call TRBJ2-2; 9 positions match TRBD1. Germline assignment: CDR1 SNHLY and CDR2 FYNNEI. The trim removed 6 bases at V and 1 base at J, leaving 3 bases unmatched. The CDR3 contains 15 residues. The CDR3 protein is CASSGQGLNTGELFF. CDR3 sequence (DNA): TGTGCCAGCAGCGGACAGGGGCTGAACACCGGGGAGCTGTTTTTT.

The chain joins TRBV5-1 to TRBJ2-5; D not certain. The assigned J gene may be wrong: the sequence end matches TRBJ2-7 better. Looked up from germline, CDR1 is SGHRS and CDR2 is YFSETQ. The CDR3 totals 13 residues. The CDR3 protein is CASSPLSSYEQYF. CDR3 coding DNA: TGCGCCAGCAGCCCTCTTAGCTCCTACGAGCAGTACTTC.

The gene calls are TRBV25-1 and TRBJ1-1; TRBD1 aligns across 8 bases. This CDR3 comprises 18 residues. The germline V gene has CDR1 MGHDK and CDR2 SYGVNS. The V and J ends lost 4 bases and 3 bases, in that order; junction bases with no gene match: 16. The CDR3 coding sequence is TGTGCCAGCAGTGCGTTTAGGACAGGGCCTTACCCGGACACTGAAGCTTTCTTT. It is translated as CASSAFRTGPYPDTEAFF.

This clone was detected a few times. The V gene is TRBV2, the J gene TRBJ2-7, with 9 bases identical to TRBD1. Germline V gives CDR1 SNHLY, CDR2 FYNNEI. The CDR3 consists of 14 residues. V shed 5 bases, J shed 6 bases, and the junction held 8 bases outside the gene matches. The DNA for the CDR3 is TGTGCCAGCAGTCCTAAGGACAGGGGTCCCGAGCAGTACTTC. Protein product: CASSPKDRGPEQYF. Combining the CDR3 with reference TRBV2 and TRBJ2-7 gives the whole variable domain EPEVTQTPSHQVTQMGQEVILRCVPISNHLYFYWYRQILGQKVEFLVSFYNNEISEKSEIFDDQFSVERPDGSNFTLKIRSTKLEDSAMYFCASSPKDRGPEQYFGPGTRLTVT.

This clone was counted only a few times. The CDR3 loop reads CAWSVPTGRRIGSGRAKDTQYF. CDR3 sequence (DNA): TGTGCCTGGAGTGTACCGACGGGACGCCGTATTGGGAGCGGGAGGGCCAAAGATACGCAGTATTTT. The chain couples TRBV30 to TRBJ2-3; 10 bases are shared with TRBD2. Germline trimming cut 0 bases from V and 5 bases from J; bases unmatched to any gene: 26. Germline-derived CDR1 and CDR2 are GTSNPN and SVGIG (reference sequence). CDR3 length: 22 residues.